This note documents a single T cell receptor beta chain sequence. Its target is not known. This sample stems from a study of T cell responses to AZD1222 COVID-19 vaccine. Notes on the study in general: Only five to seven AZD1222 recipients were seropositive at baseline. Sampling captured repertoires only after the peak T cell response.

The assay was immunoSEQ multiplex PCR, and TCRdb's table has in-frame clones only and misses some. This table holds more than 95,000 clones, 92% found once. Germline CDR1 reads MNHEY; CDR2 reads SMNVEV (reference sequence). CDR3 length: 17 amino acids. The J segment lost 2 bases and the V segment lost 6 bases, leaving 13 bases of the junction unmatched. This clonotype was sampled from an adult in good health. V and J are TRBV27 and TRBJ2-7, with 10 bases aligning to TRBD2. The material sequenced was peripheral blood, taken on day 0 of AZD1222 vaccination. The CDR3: CASRGASGRGRTYEQYF. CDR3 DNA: TGTGCCAGCAGGGGAGCTAGCGGGAGAGGTAGGACCTACGAGCAGTACTTC.